The clone carrying this T cell receptor (beta chain) was recorded a few times. The antigen remains unidentified. The CDR3 is 14 amino acids. CDR1 MNHNS and CDR2 SASEGT come from the germline V gene. Between the trimmed V and J ends, which lost 8 bases and 1 base, there was a span of 14 bases. This sample was taken from a study of response to subunit inactivated influenza vaccine. TCRdb analysed the RT-PCR reads with MiXCR anew, one entry per CDR3 protein. The sample contains approximately 500,000 distinct CDR3 sequences, 10% to 15% of which appear only once. Study-level points and caveats: Authors suggested that a seasonal influenza vaccination recruits few new T cells each time.

The sequence derives from a man aged 50 or older who received an inactivated influenza vaccine. The specimen comprised PBMCs from blood, sampled around seven weeks after vaccination. The chain links TRBV6-1 to TRBJ1-1; tentative D call: TRBD1 (5 bases). CDR3 amino acids: CASARGGGNTEAFF. The CDR3 DNA follows: TGTGCCAGCGCCCGGGGTGGGGGGAACACTGAAGCTTTCTTT.